Following are 19 T cell receptor beta chains from one sample sequenced in a study of cytomegalovirus exposure and HLA in healthy donors. The method was immunoSEQ multiplex PCR; TCRdb's version includes in-frame clones alone and lacks a portion of them. The sample holds about 330,000 clones, about nine tenths seen once. Sequenced sample: PBMCs. Receptors originate from a woman under 30 in good health and CMV-seronegative.

V usage is TRBV18 and J usage is TRBJ1-1, with 8 bases aligning to TRBD1. The CDR3 spans 15 residues. Germline CDR1 KGHSH, CDR2 LQKENI. After removal of 3 bases from V and 2 bases from J, the junction contained 5 bases not matched to a gene. The CDR3 sequence is CASSPNRGTNTEAFF. DNA for the CDR3: TGTGCCAGCTCACCCAACAGGGGGACCAACACTGAAGCTTTCTTT.

This clone was seen once. A read error may produce the germline difference seen at one junction end. The chain combines TRBV2 with TRBJ1-1; D gene uncertain. The CDR3 extends over 10 amino acids. Germline assignment: CDR1 SNHLY and CDR2 FYNNEI. CDR3 sequence reads: CAISQAEAFF. CDR3 nucleotides: TGTGCCATCAGTCAGGCTGAAGCTTTCTTT. The full variable domain, rest sourced from reference TRBV2 and TRBJ1-1, is EPEVTQTPSHQVTQMGQEVILRCVPISNHLYFYWYRQILGQKVEFLVSFYNNEISEKSEIFDDQFSVERPDGSNFTLKIRSTKLEDSAMYFCAISQAEAFFGQGTRLTVV.

J is TRBJ1-4 and V is TRBV7-9; perhaps TRBD1 as D (6 bases). The CDR3 covers 16 residues. V lost 7 bases, J lost 6 bases, and 21 bases lay in between. The germline gives CDR1 SEHNR, CDR2 FQNEAQ (reference sequence). The CDR3 here is CASTPTLGQGDEKLFF. The CDR3 DNA follows: TGTGCCAGCACCCCAACCCTGGGACAAGGAGATGAAAAACTGTTTTTT.

The chain employs TRBV27 and TRBJ2-2; 8 bases line up with TRBD1. V was clipped by 7 bases and J by 5 bases; unmatched bases: 6. This CDR3 has 14 residues. The V gene's germline CDR1 is MNHEY and CDR2 SMNVEV (reference sequence). In DNA, the CDR3 is TGTGCCAGCAACGCCAGGGGGCCAACCGGGGAGCTGTTTTTT. This codes for CASNARGPTGELFF.

A single count supports this clone. The chain uses TRBV7-2 and TRBJ2-7; maybe TRBD2 (6 bases). This CDR3 comprises 18 residues. V was trimmed by 5 bases and J by 5 bases, leaving 28 bases between them. Per the germline V gene, CDR1 is SGHTA and CDR2 is FQGNSA. The CDR3 DNA sequence: TGTGCCAGCAGCCCTGGTGGGGGTTTGACGGGAGAGGTGGACGAGCAGTACTTC. It encodes CASSPGGGLTGEVDEQYF.

The V call is TRBV6-5, the J call TRBJ2-3; weak D call: TRBD2 (5 bases). From germline, CDR1 is MNHEY and CDR2 SVGAGI. Trimming removed 6 bases at V and 2 bases at J, with 15 bases between. The CDR3 runs 15 residues. Here the CDR3 reads CASSRGTGTTDTQYF. Written as DNA, the CDR3 is TGTGCCAGCAGCCGGGGTACGGGAACCACAGATACGCAGTATTTT.

The CDR3 sequence: CASRVGGAYNEQFF. The CDR3 nucleotides read TGCGCCAGCAGAGTCGGAGGGGCTTACAATGAGCAGTTCTTC. The rearrangement joins TRBV5-1 to TRBJ2-1, with D perhaps matching TRBD2 (6 bases). Germline values: CDR1 SGHRS, CDR2 YFSETQ. This CDR3 is 14 amino acids long. Trimming left V 5 bases short and J 4 bases short, with 13 bases between.

The chain is built from TRBV4-3 and TRBJ1-1, with a tentative D call TRBD1 (5 bases). The V and J ends lost 3 bases and 3 bases respectively, with 17 bases between them. The CDR3 contains 16 residues. CDR1 and CDR2 from the germline V gene are LGHNA and YSLEER. The DNA for the CDR3 is TGCGCCAGCAGCCATGTAACCCTCGACAGTTACACTGAAGCTTTCTTT. Translation gives CASSHVTLDSYTEAFF.

The gene calls are TRBV2 and TRBJ1-1; D gene uncertain. The CDR3 runs to 13 residues. CDR1 and CDR2 from the germline V gene are SNHLY and FYNNEI. The ends were cut back, 8 bases at V and 3 bases at J, with 13 bases in the middle. CDR3 DNA: TGTGCCAGCGCTGGGGAGCAGCACACTGAAGCTTTCTTT. Its protein product is CASAGEQHTEAFF. The full variable domain, rest sourced from reference TRBV2 and TRBJ1-1, is EPEVTQTPSHQVTQMGQEVILRCVPISNHLYFYWYRQILGQKVEFLVSFYNNEISEKSEIFDDQFSVERPDGSNFTLKIRSTKLEDSAMYFCASAGEQHTEAFFGQGTRLTVV.

This chain connects TRBV29-1 to TRBJ2-7; 8 bases line up with TRBD2. The germline V gene encodes CDR1 SQVTM and CDR2 ANQGSEA. This CDR3 contains 13 residues. V was clipped by 4 bases and J by 2 bases; unmatched bases: 4. The CDR3 DNA sequence: TGCAGCGTTGTCGGGAGGGTAACCTACGAGCAGTACTTC. Translated: CSVVGRVTYEQYF.

The chain joins TRBV7-2 to TRBJ2-2; 9 nucleotides line up with TRBD2. Looked up from germline, CDR1 is SGHTA and CDR2 is FQGNSA. Germline trimming cut 2 bases from V and 5 bases from J; bases unmatched to any gene: 6. This CDR3 is built from 16 residues. CDR3 coding DNA: TGTGCCAGCAGCTTAACTAGCGGGTCTTCTACCGGGGAGCTGTTTTTT. Its translation: CASSLTSGSSTGELFF.

CDR3 sequence reads: CASSSRQGSYNEQFF. In DNA form, the CDR3 reads TGTGCCAGCAGCTCTCGACAGGGCTCCTACAATGAGCAGTTCTTC. The gene calls are TRBV7-3 and TRBJ2-1; 7 positions agree with TRBD1. Germline V gene lookup returns CDR1 SGHTA and CDR2 FQGTGA. This CDR3 region has 15 residues. V lost 4 bases to trimming and J lost 0 bases; unmatched junction nucleotides: 3. Using reference TRBV7-3 and TRBJ2-1 for the parts outside the CDR3, the full variable domain is GAGVSQTPSNKVTEKGKYVELRCDPISGHTALYWYRQSLGQGPEFLIYFQGTGAADDSGLPNDRFFAVRPEGSVSTLKIQRTERGDSAVYLCASSSRQGSYNEQFFGPGTRLTVL.

The chain carries TRBV10-3 and TRBJ1-5, with 11 bases aligning to TRBD1. This CDR3 comprises 18 residues. The junction had 12 bases not matched to a gene; V was cut back by 4 bases and J by 4 bases. Per germline, CDR1 ENHRY and CDR2 SYGVKD. CDR3 sequence: CAISVELFGQGANQPQHF. The CDR3 region has the DNA TGTGCCATCAGTGTCGAGTTGTTTGGACAGGGGGCGAATCAGCCCCAGCATTTT.

Note on this clone: Being one base from a much bigger clone, this may be a read error. The CDR3 reads CANRSENQNTEAFF. The CDR3 bases are TGTGCCAACCGGTCCGAGAATCAGAACACTGAAGCTTTCTTT. This chain connects TRBV27 to TRBJ1-1; D not certain. V was cut by 10 bases and J by 1 base, with 16 bases left in between. Germline V gene data show CDR1 as MNHEY and CDR2 as SMNVEV (reference sequence). The CDR3 extends over 14 amino acids.

The CDR3 loop is CASSSAGGPSYEQYF. Here the CDR3 DNA reads TGTGCCAGCAGTTCCGCGGGAGGGCCCTCCTACGAGCAGTACTTC. J is TRBJ2-7 and V is TRBV28; TRBD2 agrees at 9 bases. The CDR3 contains 15 residues. Germline V CDR1 and CDR2: MDHEN, SYDVKM. J lost 0 bases, V lost 4 bases, and 4 bases had no gene match. The whole variable domain, filled in from reference TRBV28 and TRBJ2-7, reads DVKVTQSSRYLVKRTGEKVFLECVQDMDHENMFWYRQDPGLGLRLIYFSYDVKMKEKGDIPEGYSVSREKKERFSLILESASTNQTSMYLCASSSAGGPSYEQYFGPGTRLTVT.

V and J are TRBV7-6 and TRBJ2-7; the D gene is possibly TRBD1 (5 bases). Germline V gene sequence: CDR1 SGHVS, CDR2 FNYEAQ. The CDR3 has 14 residues. Trimming shortened V by 3 bases and J by 4 bases, and 13 bases separated the two germline ends. DNA for the CDR3: TGTGCCAGCAGCTTGGAGCCCGGACAATACGAGCAGTACTTC. The encoded protein is CASSLEPGQYEQYF.

This sequence joins TRBV19 and TRBJ1-1, with D uncertain. CDR3 size: 13 residues. The germline gives CDR1 LNHDA, CDR2 SQIVND (reference sequence). V was pared by 1 base and J by 7 bases, with 10 bases between. The CDR3 sequence is CASSIGGVNEAFF. The CDR3 DNA is TGTGCCAGTAGTATAGGCGGGGTCAATGAAGCTTTCTTT.

V usage is TRBV5-4 and J usage is TRBJ2-2; no reliable D call. V shed 5 bases and J shed 3 bases, with 14 bases lying between them. Looked up from germline, CDR1 is SGHNT and CDR2 is YYREEE (reference sequence). CDR3 length: 15 residues. The CDR3 is CASRTSQADTGELFF. The CDR3 nucleotides read TGTGCCAGCAGGACCTCTCAGGCCGACACCGGGGAGCTGTTTTTT.

J is TRBJ2-1 and V is TRBV28; the D is unclear. The CDR3 covers 16 residues. Between the trimmed V and J ends, which lost 1 base and 8 bases, there was a span of 18 bases. The V gene's germline CDR1 is MDHEN and CDR2 SYDVKM. This chain's CDR3 is CASSLLSLVTFYEQFF. The CDR3 DNA is TGTGCCAGCAGTTTATTAAGTCTAGTAACTTTCTATGAGCAGTTCTTC.